Listed here are 16 T cell receptor beta chains from one sample, sequenced in a study of tumour-infiltrating T cells in Burkitt lymphoma. TCRdb keeps only in-frame clones here, not all; method: immunoSEQ multiplex PCR. The data contain approximately 46,000 clones, 31% of them singletons. The specimen was tumor tissue. The source is a human donor with Burkitt lymphoma.

The chain links TRBV30 to TRBJ2-2, with TRBD2 as a possible D gene (7 bases). The CDR3 sequence is 15 residues long. V gave up 3 bases and J gave up 5 bases, with 16 bases separating them. Germline values: CDR1 GTSNPN, CDR2 SVGIG (reference sequence). Here the CDR3 DNA reads TGTGCCTGGAGCCCTCGGGGGGCAAGGACCGGGGAGCTGTTTTTT. Translating gives CAWSPRGARTGELFF. Combining the CDR3 with reference TRBV30 and TRBJ2-2 gives the whole variable domain SQTIHQWPATLVQPVGSPLSLECTVEGTSNPNLYWYRQAAGRGLQLLFYSVGIGQISSEVPQNLSASRPQDRQFILSSKKLLLSDSGFYLCAWSPRGARTGELFFGEGSRLTVL.

The chain uses TRBV2 and TRBJ2-3; D is unclear. The CDR3 has 12 amino acids. The germline CDR1 and CDR2 sequences are SNHLY and FYNNEI. The germline V and J ends were trimmed by 3 bases and 5 bases, with 6 bases remaining between them. The chain's CDR3 is CASSDRQDTQYF. CDR3 DNA sequence: TGTGCCAGCAGTGACCGGCAAGATACGCAGTATTTT.

The chain has TRBV21-1 and TRBJ2-4. TRBV21-1 is classified as a pseudogene. The CDR3 loop spans 17 amino acids. CDR3 DNA: TGTGCCAGCAGCACTCCCCCCAAGGGTCAGGCCAAAAACATTCAGTACTTC. Translation gives CASSTPPKGQAKNIQYF.

The V and J genes are TRBV7-3 and TRBJ2-4; 9 nucleotides match TRBD1. The V segment lost 5 bases and the J segment 1 base; nucleotides outside the gene matches: 6. Germline-derived CDR1 and CDR2 are SGHTA and FQGTGA. This CDR3 has 16 amino acids. The CDR3 region is CASSPGTGLAKNIQYF. The CDR3 DNA reads TGTGCCAGCAGCCCCGGGACAGGGCTCGCCAAAAACATTCAGTACTTC.

V gene TRBV7-2 combines with J gene TRBJ2-6, with D possibly being TRBD1 or TRBD2 (5 bases each). CDR1 and CDR2 from the germline V gene are SGHTA and FQGNSA. The CDR3 has 15 amino acids. V dropped 1 base and J dropped 2 bases, with 6 bases sitting between them. The CDR3 DNA reads TGTGCCAGCAGCTTAGGGGGGACTGGGGCCAACGTCCTGACTTTC. Translation gives CASSLGGTGANVLTF.

The V and J genes are TRBV18 and TRBJ2-4; 8 positions agree with TRBD1. The germline V gene has CDR1 KGHSH and CDR2 LQKENI. There are 14 residues in the CDR3. V shed 5 bases and J 7 bases; nucleotides not matched to a gene: 7. CDR3 coding DNA: TGTGCCAGCTCATCCGACAGGGGAAAGAACATTCAGTACTTC. It codes for CASSSDRGKNIQYF.

The genes are TRBV5-1 and TRBJ2-3, with 9 bases that match TRBD1. The trim removed 4 bases at V and 4 bases at J, leaving 4 bases unmatched. CDR3 length: 14 amino acids. Germline V gives CDR1 SGHRS, CDR2 YFSETQ. The CDR3 here is CASSPGQGADTQYF. The CDR3 DNA sequence: TGCGCCAGCAGCCCGGGACAGGGTGCAGATACGCAGTATTTT.

This clone has only a few counts. The genes are TRBV18 and TRBJ2-5; D is uncertain. The germline V gene has CDR1 KGHSH and CDR2 LQKENI. CDR3 length: 13 amino acids. The V gene lost 6 bases and the J gene lost 4 bases, with 12 bases spanning the gap. CDR3 bases: TGTGCCAGCTCCCCCGGCCTAGGAGAGACCCAGTACTTC. Residues: CASSPGLGETQYF.

The table lists this clone with a few counts. The V call is TRBV29-1, the J call TRBJ1-2; TRBD1 is a possible D gene (5 bases). The CDR3 sequence is 12 residues long. Per germline, CDR1 SQVTM and CDR2 ANQGSEA. The ends were cut back, 3 bases at V and 6 bases at J, with 11 bases in the middle. The CDR3 DNA is TGCAGCGTTGATAGGGGAAAAAATGGCTACACCTTC. It yields the protein CSVDRGKNGYTF.

The genes are TRBV10-3 and TRBJ2-5; tentatively, D is TRBD1 or TRBD2 (6 bases each). Trimming cost V 4 bases and J 5 bases, with 20 bases left between them. Germline V CDR1 and CDR2: ENHRY, SYGVKD. The CDR3 contains 16 residues. This CDR3 is CAISGTVGGEGETQYF. CDR3 bases: TGTGCCATCAGTGGGACGGTGGGGGGCGAGGGGGAGACCCAGTACTTC.

This clone was observed a handful of times. V gene TRBV7-9 combines with J gene TRBJ1-3; no clear D. V lost 5 bases, J lost 14 bases, and 13 bases lay in between. CDR3 length equals 11 residues. Germline-derived CDR1 and CDR2 are SEHNR and FQNEAQ (reference sequence). CDR3 coding DNA: TGTGCCAGCAGCCCTCAGGCCTCCCTATATTTT. This sequence encodes CASSPQASLYF.

This clone was observed a few times. The chain carries TRBV19 and TRBJ1-5; D is uncertain. V was pared by 6 bases and J by 4 bases, with 10 bases between. The CDR3 is made up of 13 amino acids. Germline lookup yields CDR1 LNHDA and CDR2 SQIVND (reference sequence). CDR3 region: CASSPQVNQPQHF. The CDR3 DNA reads as TGTGCCAGTAGCCCTCAGGTGAATCAGCCCCAGCATTTT.

The chain employs TRBV27 and TRBJ2-1, with TRBD1 matching 7 bases. The CDR3 is 15 amino acids. V gave up 5 bases and J gave up 4 bases; unmatched junction bases: 8. CDR1 and CDR2 from the germline V gene are MNHEY and SMNVEV (reference sequence). CDR3 loop: CASSAGGTVYNEQFF. The CDR3 nucleotides are TGTGCCAGCAGTGCTGGTGGGACAGTTTACAATGAGCAGTTCTTC.

This clone was seen more than once but under ten times. The V call is TRBV7-2, the J call TRBJ1-5; perhaps TRBD1 as D (5 bases). Trimming removed 7 bases from V and 0 bases from J, with 7 bases in between. CDR1 and CDR2 from the germline V gene are SGHTA and FQGNSA. The CDR3 has 13 residues. The CDR3 nucleotides read TGTGCCAGCACCAGGGATAGCAATCAGCCCCAGCATTTT. It codes for CASTRDSNQPQHF.

Notes on this clone: This sample also contains other DNA sequences that code for the same CDR3. The gene calls are TRBV28 and TRBJ1-2; D is uncertain. The CDR3 totals 15 residues. Germline V gene sequence: CDR1 MDHEN, CDR2 SYDVKM. Trimming stripped 5 bases from V and 2 bases from J, with 15 bases between. CDR3 in DNA: TGTGCCAGCAGTCCCCCGGGCAAACCCAACTATGGCTACACCTTC. Protein: CASSPPGKPNYGYTF.

The chain employs TRBV2 and TRBJ2-5, with 11 bases lining up with TRBD2. Germline V CDR1 and CDR2: SNHLY, FYNNEI. There are 16 residues in the CDR3. Trimming cost V 6 bases and J 5 bases; bases outside gene matches: 11. Written as DNA, the CDR3 is TGTGCCAGCAGGGGTAGCGGGGGGGCTTTTCGGGAGACCCAGTACTTC. Protein: CASRGSGGAFRETQYF.